This T cell receptor (beta chain) was found in a study of blood T cell repertoires in COVID-19. As processed by the authors: It was from reference gene primer amplification that nucleated cell counts were estimated. Profiling relied on immunoSEQ multiplex PCR, and the TCRdb table lists in-frame clones only, not all of them. That table is the source of V, J and clone size, and D and trimming were worked out from the DNA. This sample has a few hundred thousand clones, with 86% found just once. Trimming took 0 bases from V and 4 from J; bases not matched to a gene: 6. Per the germline V gene, CDR1 is SGDLS and CDR2 is YYNGEE. CDR3 size: 17 residues.

The receptor's source is a man aged 35 to 55 who had recovered from COVID-19. The J gene is TRBJ2-1, the V gene TRBV9; 11 bases fit TRBD2. Sequencing used peripheral blood. CDR3 nucleotide sequence: TGTGCCAGCAGCGTAGTCGGGGGGACTAGCGGTTACAATGAGCAGTTCTTC. It specifies CASSVVGGTSGYNEQFF. Drawing the rest from reference TRBV9 and TRBJ2-1, the complete variable domain is DSGVTQTPKHLITATGQRVTLRCSPRSGDLSVYWYQQSLDQGLQFLIQYYNGEERAKGNILERFSAQQFPDLHSELNLSSLELGDSALYFCASSVVGGTSGYNEQFFGPGTRLTVL.